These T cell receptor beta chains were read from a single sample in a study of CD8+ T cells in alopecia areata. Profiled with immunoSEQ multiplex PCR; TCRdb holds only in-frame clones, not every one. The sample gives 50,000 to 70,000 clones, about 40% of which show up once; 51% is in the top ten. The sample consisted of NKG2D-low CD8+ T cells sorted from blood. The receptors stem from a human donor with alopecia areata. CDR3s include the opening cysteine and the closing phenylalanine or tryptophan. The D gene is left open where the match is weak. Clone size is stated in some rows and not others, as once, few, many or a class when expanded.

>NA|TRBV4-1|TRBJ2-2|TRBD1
CASSQEYARGHGELFF
TGCGCCAGCAGCCAAGAATATGCCAGGGGGCACGGGGAGCTGTTTTTT
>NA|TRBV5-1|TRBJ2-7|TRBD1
CASSVPGQRNEQYF
TGCGCCAGCAGCGTACCGGGACAGAGGAACGAGCAGTACTTC
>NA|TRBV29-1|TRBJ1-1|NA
CSVEDKTVSTEAFF
TGCAGCGTTGAAGATAAGACAGTATCCACTGAAGCTTTCTTT
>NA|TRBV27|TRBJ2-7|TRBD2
CASSTSTSRSYEQYF
TGTGCCAGCAGTACCTCGACTAGCCGATCCTACGAGCAGTACTTC
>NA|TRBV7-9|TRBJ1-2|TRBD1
CASSLLDRSLSNYGYTF
TGTGCCAGCAGCTTATTGGACAGGTCCTTATCTAACTATGGCTACACCTTC
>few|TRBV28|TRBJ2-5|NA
CASSLRGQQETQYF
TGTGCCAGCAGTTTAAGAGGACAGCAAGAGACCCAGTACTTC
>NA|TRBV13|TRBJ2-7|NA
CASSSPDTSYEQYF
TGTGCCAGCAGCTCACCGGACACTTCCTACGAGCAGTACTTC
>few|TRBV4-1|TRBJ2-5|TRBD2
CASSQVGLAGGETQYF
TGCGCCAGCAGCCAAGTAGGACTAGCGGGCGGAGAGACCCAGTACTTC
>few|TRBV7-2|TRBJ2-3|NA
CASSWTRRSDTQYF
TGTGCCAGCAGCTGGACCAGACGATCGGATACGCAGTATTTT
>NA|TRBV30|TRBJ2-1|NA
CAWRGSGSYNEQFF
TGTGCCTGGAGGGGAAGCGGATCCTACAATGAGCAGTTCTTC
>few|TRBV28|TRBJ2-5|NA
CASSRGGPDYQETQYF
TGTGCCAGCAGTAGGGGGGGGCCGGATTACCAAGAGACCCAGTACTTC
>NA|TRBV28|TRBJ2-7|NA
CASSPPLGITHEQYF
TGTGCCAGCAGTCCGCCCCTTGGGATTACCCACGAGCAGTACTTC
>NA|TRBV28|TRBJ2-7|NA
CASSGGTSEVYEQYF
TGTGCCAGCAGTGGTGGAACCTCTGAAGTCTACGAGCAGTACTTC
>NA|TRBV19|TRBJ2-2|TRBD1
CASRGQGAKGTGELFF
TGTGCCAGTAGAGGACAGGGGGCCAAGGGCACCGGGGAGCTGTTTTTT
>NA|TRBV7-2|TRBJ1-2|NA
CASSPDSQAGYTF
TGTGCCAGCAGCCCGGACAGTCAGGCTGGCTACACCTTC
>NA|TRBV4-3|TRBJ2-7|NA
CASSQIIGGGYEQYF
TGCGCCAGCAGCCAAATAATAGGTGGGGGGTACGAGCAGTACTTC
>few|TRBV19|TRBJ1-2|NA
CASSIGYPGRYTF
TGTGCCAGTAGTATAGGTTATCCAGGGCGCTACACCTTC
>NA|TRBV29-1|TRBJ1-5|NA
CSVDAGDGNQPQHF
TGCAGCGTTGATGCGGGGGATGGCAATCAGCCCCAGCATTTT
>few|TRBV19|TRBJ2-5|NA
CASSTQQETQYF
TGTGCCAGTAGTACACAGCAAGAGACCCAGTACTTC
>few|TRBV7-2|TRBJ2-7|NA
CASSSVPYEQYF
TGTGCCAGCAGCTCGGTGCCCTACGAGCAGTACTTC
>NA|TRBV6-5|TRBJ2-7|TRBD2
CASSYSLTSGGYEQYF
TGTGCCAGCAGTTACTCACTTACTAGCGGGGGCTACGAGCAGTACTTC
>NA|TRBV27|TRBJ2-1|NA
CASSWGQRRYNEQFF
TGTGCCAGCAGTTGGGGGCAGCGCCGCTACAATGAGCAGTTCTTC
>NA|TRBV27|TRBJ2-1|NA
CASSSSSSYNEQFF
TGTGCCAGCAGTTCCTCGAGCTCCTACAATGAGCAGTTCTTC
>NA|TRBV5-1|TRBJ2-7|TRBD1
CASSSSGTGSYEQYF
TGCGCCAGCAGCTCCTCCGGGACAGGGTCCTACGAGCAGTACTTC
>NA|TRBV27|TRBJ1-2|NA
CASRTINGYTF
TGTGCCAGCAGGACGATAAATGGCTACACCTTC
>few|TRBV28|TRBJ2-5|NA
CASAFGTQYF
TGTGCCAGTGCCTTCGGGACCCAGTACTTC
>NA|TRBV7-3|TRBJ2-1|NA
CASSLSGPPSSYNEQFF
TGTGCCAGCAGCTTATCGGGGCCCCCGAGCTCCTACAATGAGCAGTTCTTC
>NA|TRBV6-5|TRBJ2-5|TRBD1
CASSSTPADREETQYF
TGTGCCAGCAGTTCTACTCCCGCCGACAGGGAGGAGACCCAGTACTTC
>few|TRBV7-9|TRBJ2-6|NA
CASSLTGTGANVLTF
TGTGCCAGCAGCTTGACGGGGACTGGGGCCAACGTCCTGACTTTC
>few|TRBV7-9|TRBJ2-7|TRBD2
CASSSTLAGFYEQYF
TGTGCCAGCAGCTCCACACTAGCGGGGTTCTACGAGCAGTACTTC
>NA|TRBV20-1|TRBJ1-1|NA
CSAWDTEAFF
TGCAGTGCGTGGGACACTGAAGCTTTCTTT
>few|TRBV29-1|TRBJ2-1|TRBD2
CSVEGGSFSYNEQFF
TGCAGCGTTGAGGGCGGGAGCTTCTCCTACAATGAGCAGTTCTTC
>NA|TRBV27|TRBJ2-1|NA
CASTVYREQFF
TGTGCCAGCACTGTGTACAGGGAGCAGTTCTTC
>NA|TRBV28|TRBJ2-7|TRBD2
CASSGLSGRGSYEQYF
TGTGCCAGCAGTGGACTAAGCGGGAGGGGCTCCTACGAGCAGTACTTC
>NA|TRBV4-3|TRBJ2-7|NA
CASSQEGTWEQYF
TGCGCCAGCAGCCAAGAGGGCACATGGGAGCAGTACTTC
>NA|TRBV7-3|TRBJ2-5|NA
CASSLISLLGETQYF
TGTGCCAGCAGCTTAATAAGCCTCTTGGGCGAGACCCAGTACTTC
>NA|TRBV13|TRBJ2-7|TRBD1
CASSLHRGYEQYF
TGTGCCAGCAGCTTACACAGGGGGTACGAGCAGTACTTC
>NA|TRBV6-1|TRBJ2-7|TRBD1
CAIGQGLDEQYF
TGTGCCATAGGACAGGGTTTGGACGAGCAGTACTTC
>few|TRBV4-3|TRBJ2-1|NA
CASSQVLRNNEQFF
TGCGCCAGCAGCCAAGTCTTGCGGAACAATGAGCAGTTCTTC
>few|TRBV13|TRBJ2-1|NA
CASSHRQSSYNEQFF
TGTGCCAGCAGCCACCGGCAGAGCTCCTACAATGAGCAGTTCTTC
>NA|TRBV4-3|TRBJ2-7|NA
CASSQGAGPYEQYF
TGCGCCAGCAGCCAAGGGGCAGGGCCCTACGAGCAGTACTTC
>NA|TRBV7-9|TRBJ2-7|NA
CASGLYEQYF
TGTGCCAGCGGGCTATACGAGCAGTACTTC
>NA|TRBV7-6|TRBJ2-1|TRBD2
CASSFLAGGLREQFF
TGTGCCAGCAGTTTTCTAGCGGGAGGACTCAGAGAGCAGTTCTTC
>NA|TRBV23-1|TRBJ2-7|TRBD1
CASSHRAGGQVSYEQYF
TGCGCCAGCAGTCATAGAGCCGGCGGACAGGTTTCCTACGAGCAGTACTTC
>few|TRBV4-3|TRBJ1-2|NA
CASSPDGSRSYGYTF
TGCGCCAGCAGCCCGGACGGGTCTAGGAGCTATGGCTACACCTTC